Reported below is one T cell receptor beta chain. This specimen belongs to a study of technical replicates of blood from several donors. This CDR3 spans 19 amino acids. J lost 0 bases, V lost 5 bases, and 12 bases had no gene match. Germline CDR1 reads PRHDT; CDR2 reads FYEKMQ (reference sequence). Sequencing used immunoSEQ multiplex PCR; TCRdb keeps in-frame clones, though not all of them. The table lists approximately 76,000 clones, 65% to 90% of them singletons, with approximately 5% in the top ten. This chain connects TRBV13 to TRBJ2-6; TRBD1 aligns across 8 bases. Sequenced material: PBMCs. The source is a human donor in good health. Some clones in this sample may be carry-over from other donors' samples. The CDR3 region is CASSRRPTGVSSGANVLTF. CDR3 DNA sequence: TGTGCCAGCAGCCGTAGACCGACAGGGGTAAGCTCTGGGGCCAACGTCCTGACTTTC.